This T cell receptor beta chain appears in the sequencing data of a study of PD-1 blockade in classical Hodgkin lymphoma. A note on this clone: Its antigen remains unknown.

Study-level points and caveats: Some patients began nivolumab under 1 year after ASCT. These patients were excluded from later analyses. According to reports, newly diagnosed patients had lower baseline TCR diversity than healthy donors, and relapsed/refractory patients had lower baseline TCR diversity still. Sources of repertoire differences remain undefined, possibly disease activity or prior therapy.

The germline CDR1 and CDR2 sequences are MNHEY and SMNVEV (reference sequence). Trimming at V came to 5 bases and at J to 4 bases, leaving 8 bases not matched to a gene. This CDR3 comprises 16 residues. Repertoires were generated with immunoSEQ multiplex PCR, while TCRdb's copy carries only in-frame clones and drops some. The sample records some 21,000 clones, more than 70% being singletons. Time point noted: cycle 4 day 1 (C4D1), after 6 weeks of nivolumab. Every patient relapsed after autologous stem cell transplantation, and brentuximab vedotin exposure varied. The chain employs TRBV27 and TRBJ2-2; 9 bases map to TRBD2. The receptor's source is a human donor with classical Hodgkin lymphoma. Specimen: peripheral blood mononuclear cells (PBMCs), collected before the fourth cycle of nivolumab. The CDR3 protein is CASSPSSGRSTGELFF. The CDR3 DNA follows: TGTGCCAGCAGTCCTTCGAGCGGGAGGAGCACCGGGGAGCTGTTTTTT.